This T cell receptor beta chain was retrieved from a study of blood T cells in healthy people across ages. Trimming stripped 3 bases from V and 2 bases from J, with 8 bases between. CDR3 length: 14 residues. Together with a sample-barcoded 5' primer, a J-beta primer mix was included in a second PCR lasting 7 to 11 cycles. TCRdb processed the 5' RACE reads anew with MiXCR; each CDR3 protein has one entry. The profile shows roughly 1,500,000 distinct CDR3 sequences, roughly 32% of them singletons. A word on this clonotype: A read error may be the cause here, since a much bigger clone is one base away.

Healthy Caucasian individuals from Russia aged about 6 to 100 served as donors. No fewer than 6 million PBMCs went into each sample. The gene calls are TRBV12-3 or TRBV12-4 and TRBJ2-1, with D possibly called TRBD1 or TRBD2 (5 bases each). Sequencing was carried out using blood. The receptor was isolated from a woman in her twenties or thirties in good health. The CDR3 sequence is CASSFQGPYNEQFF. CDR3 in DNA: TGTGCCAGCAGTTTTCAGGGACCCTACAATGAGCAGTTCTTC.